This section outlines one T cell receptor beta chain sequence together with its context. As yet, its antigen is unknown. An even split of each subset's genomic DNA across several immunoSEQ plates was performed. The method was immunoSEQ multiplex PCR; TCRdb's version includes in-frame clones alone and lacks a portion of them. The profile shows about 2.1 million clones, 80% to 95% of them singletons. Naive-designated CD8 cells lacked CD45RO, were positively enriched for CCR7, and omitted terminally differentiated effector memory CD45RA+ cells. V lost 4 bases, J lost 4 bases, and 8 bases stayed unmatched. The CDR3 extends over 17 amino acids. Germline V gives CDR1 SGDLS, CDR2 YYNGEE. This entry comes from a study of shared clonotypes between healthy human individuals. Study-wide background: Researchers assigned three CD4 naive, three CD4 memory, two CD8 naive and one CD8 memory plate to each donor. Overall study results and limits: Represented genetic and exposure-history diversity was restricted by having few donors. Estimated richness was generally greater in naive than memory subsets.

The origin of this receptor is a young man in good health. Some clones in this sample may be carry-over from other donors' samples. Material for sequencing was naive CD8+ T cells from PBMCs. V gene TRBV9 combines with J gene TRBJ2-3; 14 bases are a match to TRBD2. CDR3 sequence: CASSFTTSGRDADTQYF. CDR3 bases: TGTGCCAGCAGCTTCACGACTAGCGGGAGGGACGCAGATACGCAGTATTTT.